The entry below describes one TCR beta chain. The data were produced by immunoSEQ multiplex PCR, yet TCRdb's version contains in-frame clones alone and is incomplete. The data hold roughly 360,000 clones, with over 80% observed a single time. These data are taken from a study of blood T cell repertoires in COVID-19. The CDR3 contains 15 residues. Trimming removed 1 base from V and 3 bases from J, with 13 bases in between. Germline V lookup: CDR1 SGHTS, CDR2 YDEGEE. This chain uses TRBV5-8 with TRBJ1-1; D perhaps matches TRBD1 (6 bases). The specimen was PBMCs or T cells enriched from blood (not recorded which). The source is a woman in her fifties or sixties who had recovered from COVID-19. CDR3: CASSLPLTGHTEAFF. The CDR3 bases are TGTGCCAGCAGCTTGCCGTTGACAGGACACACTGAAGCTTTCTTT.